This T cell receptor beta chain was captured by sequencing in a study of graft-versus-host responses after intestinal transplantation. Study-wide background: Anti-thymocyte globulin served as induction for all recipients, who then took tacrolimus and steroids for approximately three years. General study points: Recipient bone marrow held GvH clones, some seen earlier in ileum or blood.

Libraries were prepared by immunoSEQ multiplex PCR; TCRdb keeps only in-frame clonotypes and omits some of them. The sample contains tens of thousands of clones, under 85% of which appear only once. Turning to this clone: Antigen specificity is unknown.

The CDR3 is 13 residues long. The V end lost 6 bases, the J end lost 1 base, and 7 bases lay between the germline ends. Sequenced here: unstimulated CD8+ T cells sorted from spleen or lymph node cells, sampled before intestinal transplant. The receptor was isolated from a human donor who received an intestinal transplant. The chain carries TRBV23-1 and TRBJ2-4, with a possible D match to TRBD1 (5 bases). Being an ORF, TRBV23-1 has a function that is uncertain. CDR3 sequence (DNA): TGCGCCAGCAGGCAGGGTGCCAAAAACATTCAGTACTTC. This translates into CASRQGAKNIQYF.